This TCR beta chain was documented in a study of T-cell reconstitution after alpha-beta-depleted transplantation in children. Unique molecular identifiers were used to barcode this TCRbeta library. In TCRdb, the PCR reads were re-called with MiXCR into one record per CDR3 protein. The sample contains more than 400,000 distinct CDR3 sequences, roughly 10% of which appear only once. Study observations and caveats: By one year post-transplant, T-cell counts and diversity largely arose from T cells that were newly produced. At day 60, the high TCRbeta diversity found in some patients originated from recipient T cells and thymic progenitors that had survived. Expanded graft clones, several hundred of them, were reportedly the source of alpha-beta T cells about two months after transplant.

The V and J ends lost 1 base and 2 bases respectively, with 14 bases between them. The CDR3 spans 15 residues. CDR1 and CDR2 from the germline V gene are DFQATT and SNEGSKA (reference sequence). This clonotype occurred a few times. What it binds is not known. The chain employs TRBV20-1 and TRBJ2-5; D not resolved. The sample was PBMCs, mostly from graft donor cells, taken 180 days after TCRalphabeta/CD19-depleted stem cell transplant. The sequence was collected from a female patient between 2 and 10 years old who had a stem cell transplant for aplastic anemia, so the T cells may come from the graft donor. The DNA for the CDR3 is TGCAGTGCTAGAGCGGCGGAAAGCGCTCAAGAGACCCAGTACTTC. It codes for CSARAAESAQETQYF.